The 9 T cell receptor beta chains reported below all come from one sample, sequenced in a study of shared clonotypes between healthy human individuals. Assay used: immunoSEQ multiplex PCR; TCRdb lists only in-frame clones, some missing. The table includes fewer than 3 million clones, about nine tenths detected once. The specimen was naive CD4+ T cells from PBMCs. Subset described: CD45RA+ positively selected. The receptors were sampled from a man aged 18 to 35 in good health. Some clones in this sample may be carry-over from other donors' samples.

CDR3 nucleotide sequence: TGCGCCAGCAGCCCCCTAGCTGCGCGGGGAATGGATACGCAGTATTTT. Translation gives CASSPLAARGMDTQYF. V gene TRBV4-1 combines with J gene TRBJ2-3, with TRBD2 as a possible D gene (6 bases). CDR3 size: 16 residues. In germline, CDR1 is MGHRA, CDR2 YSYEKL. Trimming shortened V by 4 bases and J by 6 bases, and 20 bases separated the two germline ends.

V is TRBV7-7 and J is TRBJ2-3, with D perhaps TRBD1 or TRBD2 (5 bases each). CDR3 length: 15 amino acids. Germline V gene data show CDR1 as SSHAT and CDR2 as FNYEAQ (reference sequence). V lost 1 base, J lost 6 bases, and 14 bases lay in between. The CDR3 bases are TGTGCCAGCAGCTTAGATGGGGCGCCGGGGGATACGCAGTATTTT. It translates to CASSLDGAPGDTQYF.

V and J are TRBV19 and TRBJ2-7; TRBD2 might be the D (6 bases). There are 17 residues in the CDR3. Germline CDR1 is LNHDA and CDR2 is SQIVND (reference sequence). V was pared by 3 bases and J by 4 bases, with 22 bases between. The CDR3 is CASSISTYMGRGYEQYF. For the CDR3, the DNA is TGTGCCAGTAGTATCAGTACGTACATGGGTCGGGGGTACGAGCAGTACTTC.

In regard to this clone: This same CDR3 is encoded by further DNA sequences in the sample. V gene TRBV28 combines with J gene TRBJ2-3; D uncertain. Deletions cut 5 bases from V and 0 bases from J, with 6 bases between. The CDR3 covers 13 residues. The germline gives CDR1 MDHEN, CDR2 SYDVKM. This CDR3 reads CASSPPSTDTQYF. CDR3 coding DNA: TGTGCCAGCAGTCCCCCCAGCACAGATACGCAGTATTTT.

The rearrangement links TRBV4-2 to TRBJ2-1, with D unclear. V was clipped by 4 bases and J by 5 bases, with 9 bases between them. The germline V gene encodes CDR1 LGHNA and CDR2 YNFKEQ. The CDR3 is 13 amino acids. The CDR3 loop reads CASSRDGHNEQFF. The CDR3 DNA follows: TGTGCCAGCAGCCGAGACGGGCACAATGAGCAGTTCTTC.

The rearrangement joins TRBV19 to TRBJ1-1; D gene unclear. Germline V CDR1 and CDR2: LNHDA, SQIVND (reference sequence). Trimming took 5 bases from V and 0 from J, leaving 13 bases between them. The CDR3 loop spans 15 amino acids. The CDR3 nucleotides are TGTGCCAGTAGTCTCACTCTCTCGTTGAACACTGAAGCTTTCTTT. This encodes CASSLTLSLNTEAFF.

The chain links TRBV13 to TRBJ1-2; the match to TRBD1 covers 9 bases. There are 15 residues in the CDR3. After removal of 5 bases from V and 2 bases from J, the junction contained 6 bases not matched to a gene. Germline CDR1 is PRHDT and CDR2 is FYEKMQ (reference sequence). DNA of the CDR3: TGTGCCAGCAGCCGGAGGACAGGGGTAAACTATGGCTACACCTTC. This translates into CASSRRTGVNYGYTF.

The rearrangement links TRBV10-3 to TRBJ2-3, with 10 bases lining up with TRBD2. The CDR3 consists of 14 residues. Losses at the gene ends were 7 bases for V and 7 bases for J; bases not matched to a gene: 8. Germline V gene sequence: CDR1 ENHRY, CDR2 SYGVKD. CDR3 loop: CAIMTASGSHTQYF. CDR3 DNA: TGTGCCATCATGACGGCTAGCGGGAGCCATACGCAGTATTTT.

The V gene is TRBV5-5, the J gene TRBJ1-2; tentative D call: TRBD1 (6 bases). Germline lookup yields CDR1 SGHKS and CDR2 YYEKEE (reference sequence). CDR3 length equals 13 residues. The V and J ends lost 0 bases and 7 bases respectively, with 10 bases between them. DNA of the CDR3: TGTGCCAGCAGCTTGGCCGGACAGCCTGGCTACACCTTC. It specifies CASSLAGQPGYTF.